These 19 T cell receptor beta chains were all obtained from the same sample, sequenced in a study of T cell changes during pregnancy in multiple sclerosis. TCRdb keeps only in-frame clones here, not all; method: immunoSEQ multiplex PCR. The sample has 70,000 to 100,000 clones; roughly 93% are singletons. This specimen consisted of peripheral blood, obtained in the third trimester of pregnancy. Every receptor here comes from a female donor with multiple sclerosis, enrolled in a pregnancy study.

This chain links TRBV27 with TRBJ2-1, with no clear D. This CDR3 region has 14 residues. Trimming cost V 5 bases and J 9 bases, with 17 bases left between them. The germline gives CDR1 MNHEY, CDR2 SMNVEV (reference sequence). The CDR3 coding sequence is TGTGCCAGCAGTGACTCACTAAAATTCAGTGAGCAGTTCTTC. This codes for CASSDSLKFSEQFF.

This clone appeared a few times. The chain combines TRBV11-2 with TRBJ2-2; D unresolved. The V end was cut by 1 base, the J end by 4 bases, with 13 bases between. From germline, CDR1 is SGHAT and CDR2 FQNNGV. This CDR3 has 16 residues. The CDR3 DNA follows: TGTGCCAGCAGCTTAGTCAGCAGCTCGGGCACCGGGGAGCTGTTTTTT. Amino acids: CASSLVSSSGTGELFF.

The J gene is TRBJ2-1, the V gene TRBV27; 7 bases map to TRBD1. The length of the CDR3 is 14 residues. V gave up 5 bases and J gave up 5 bases; unmatched junction bases: 6. CDR1 MNHEY and CDR2 SMNVEV come from the germline V gene (reference sequence). The CDR3 sequence: CASSPGTVNNEQFF. In DNA, the CDR3 is TGTGCCAGCAGTCCCGGGACAGTGAACAATGAGCAGTTCTTC.

The chain uses TRBV29-1 and TRBJ2-7; D might be TRBD1 (6 bases). CDR3 length equals 12 residues. CDR1 is SQVTM and CDR2 is ANQGSEA in the germline V gene. Trimming removed 6 bases at V and 7 bases at J, with 16 bases between. The CDR3: CSVGGRGWEQYF. CDR3 sequence (DNA): TGCAGCGTAGGGGGACGGGGCTGGGAGCAGTACTTC.

J is TRBJ1-3 and V is TRBV13, with unresolved D. The CDR3 spans 15 residues. Trimming removed 5 bases from V and 0 bases from J, with 11 bases in between. Germline CDR1 PRHDT, CDR2 FYEKMQ (reference sequence). The CDR3 here is CASSARGLSGNTIYF. As DNA, the CDR3 is TGTGCCAGCAGCGCCCGCGGGCTCTCTGGAAACACCATATATTTT.

The gene calls are TRBV13 and TRBJ2-5, with D possibly TRBD2 on 5 matching bases. Between the trimmed V and J ends, which lost 3 bases and 5 bases, there was a span of 16 bases. CDR1 and CDR2 from the germline V gene are PRHDT and FYEKMQ (reference sequence). CDR3 length equals 15 residues. The DNA for the CDR3 is TGTGCCAGCAGCTTTGGCAGCGGCGAGAGGGAGACCCAGTACTTC. It yields the protein CASSFGSGERETQYF.

The rearrangement links TRBV13 to TRBJ1-1, with D tentatively TRBD1 (5 bases). The CDR3 extends over 12 amino acids. The germline V gene has CDR1 PRHDT and CDR2 FYEKMQ (reference sequence). Between the trimmed V and J ends, which lost 5 bases and 7 bases, there was a span of 11 bases. CDR3 residues: CASSKTRGEAFF. The CDR3 coding sequence is TGTGCCAGCAGCAAGACAAGGGGTGAAGCTTTCTTT.

CDR3 region: CASSPFDRGSYNEQFF. CDR3 sequence (DNA): TGTGCCAGCAGTCCTTTCGACAGGGGCAGCTACAATGAGCAGTTCTTC. The chain links TRBV28 to TRBJ2-1; 8 bases are shared with TRBD1. The germline gives CDR1 MDHEN, CDR2 SYDVKM. V trimming: 5 bases; J trimming: 3 bases; junction bases outside the gene matches: 9. CDR3 length: 16 amino acids.

The chain recombines TRBV4-2 with TRBJ2-7; 13 nucleotides align to TRBD2. The germline gives CDR1 LGHNA, CDR2 YNFKEQ. V lost 3 bases and J lost 1; bases outside the gene matches: 15. CDR3 length equals 20 residues. The CDR3 nucleotides read TGTGCCAGCAGCCAGTCCCGGGGAGGACTAGCGGGAGCGGGGTCCTACGAGCAGTACTTC. The encoded protein is CASSQSRGGLAGAGSYEQYF.

The J gene is TRBJ2-7, the V gene TRBV7-2; 9 bases align to TRBD1. The germline gives CDR1 SGHTA, CDR2 FQGNSA. V lost 4 bases to trimming and J lost 6 bases; unmatched junction nucleotides: 10. The CDR3 consists of 15 residues. CDR3 sequence: CASSSMGQGLTEQYF. The DNA of the CDR3 is TGTGCCAGCAGCTCAATGGGACAGGGACTTACCGAGCAGTACTTC. The full variable domain, rest sourced from reference TRBV7-2 and TRBJ2-7, is GAGVSQSPSNKVTEKGKDVELRCDPISGHTALYWYRQSLGQGLEFLIYFQGNSAPDKSGLPSDRFSAERTGGSVSTLTIQRTQQEDSAVYLCASSSMGQGLTEQYFGPGTRLTVT.

The J gene is TRBJ1-1, the V gene TRBV6-5, with 7 bases aligning to TRBD1. CDR3 length equals 15 residues. V trimming: 4 bases; J trimming: 4 bases; junction bases outside the gene matches: 9. Germline V CDR1 and CDR2: MNHEY, SVGAGI. The CDR3 sequence: CASSSYKRGLTEAFF. CDR3 bases: TGTGCCAGCAGTTCCTATAAAAGGGGGCTCACTGAAGCTTTCTTT.

This chain connects TRBV28 to TRBJ1-2; 8 bases are shared with TRBD1. The trim removed 6 bases at V and 4 bases at J, leaving 7 bases unmatched. The CDR3 is 14 residues long. The germline V gene encodes CDR1 MDHEN and CDR2 SYDVKM. CDR3 amino acids: CASRMTGDGYGYTF. The CDR3 nucleotides read TGTGCCAGCAGGATGACAGGGGACGGCTATGGCTACACCTTC.

The chain employs TRBV5-6 and TRBJ2-3; D perhaps matches TRBD2 (6 bases). Germline V gives CDR1 SGHDT, CDR2 YYEEEE. There are 17 residues in the CDR3. With 4 bases removed from V and 4 bases from J, the gap between germline ends came to 22 bases. The CDR3 sequence is CASSPPRLSGRADTQYF. The DNA for the CDR3 is TGTGCCAGCAGCCCCCCGCGACTAAGCGGGCGGGCAGATACGCAGTATTTT.

This clone was found once. The rearrangement joins TRBV14 to TRBJ2-7; 7 bases fit TRBD1. The V gene end was trimmed by 0 bases and the J gene end by 2 bases; junction bases not matched to a gene: 4. Germline CDR1 SGHDN, CDR2 FVKESK. The CDR3 length is 15 residues. The DNA for the CDR3 is TGTGCCAGCAGCCAAGAGACAGGGCTCCCCTACGAGCAGTACTTC. This gives the protein CASSQETGLPYEQYF.

V usage is TRBV5-3 and J usage is TRBJ1-5; D is possibly TRBD1 (6 bases). TRBV5-3 is an open reading frame whose function is uncertain. Trimming took 0 bases from V and 3 from J, leaving 13 bases between them. The CDR3 contains 16 residues. CDR3 in amino acids: CARSLVWTDINQPQHF. The DNA for the CDR3 is TGTGCCAGAAGCTTGGTTTGGACAGATATCAATCAGCCCCAGCATTTT.

The chain couples TRBV6-4 to TRBJ2-2; 13 positions agree with TRBD2. Trimming at V came to 8 bases and at J to 6 bases, leaving 6 bases not matched to a gene. The V gene's germline CDR1 is MRHNA and CDR2 SNTAGT. This CDR3 is 15 amino acids long. The CDR3 loop reads CASRRTSGSPGELFF. The CDR3 DNA is TGTGCCAGCCGCCGGACTAGCGGGAGCCCCGGGGAGCTGTTTTTT.

The chain has TRBV7-3 and TRBJ2-6; D uncertain. The CDR3 has 16 amino acids. Germline-derived CDR1 and CDR2 are SGHTA and FQGTGA. V lost 0 bases to trimming and J lost 1 base, with 7 bases between them. The CDR3 is CASSLTAASGANVLTF. Written as DNA, the CDR3 is TGTGCCAGCAGCTTAACGGCGGCATCTGGGGCCAACGTCCTGACTTTC.

The chain recombines TRBV30 with TRBJ2-5, with TRBD2 matching 11 bases. Germline lookup yields CDR1 GTSNPN and CDR2 SVGIG (reference sequence). The CDR3 length is 16 residues. V trimming: 0 bases; J trimming: 4 bases; junction bases outside the gene matches: 7. CDR3 bases: TGTGCCTGGAGTGTACTACTAGCGGGAGCTCTAGAGACCCAGTACTTC. Its protein is CAWSVLLAGALETQYF. The whole variable domain, remainder taken from reference TRBV30 and TRBJ2-5, is SQTIHQWPATLVQPVGSPLSLECTVEGTSNPNLYWYRQAAGRGLQLLFYSVGIGQISSEVPQNLSASRPQDRQFILSSKKLLLSDSGFYLCAWSVLLAGALETQYFGPGTRLLVL.

This chain joins TRBV7-2 and TRBJ1-5; 7 bases are shared with TRBD1. The CDR3 length is 16 residues. The V gene's germline CDR1 is SGHTA and CDR2 FQGNSA. Trimming took 5 bases from V and 4 from J; bases not matched to a gene: 11. The CDR3 spells CASSPPRTGPNQPQHF. CDR3 bases: TGTGCCAGCAGCCCACCGAGGACAGGTCCAAATCAGCCCCAGCATTTT.